The T cell receptor beta chain described here comes from a study of T-cell memory formation after mild COVID-19. Trimming at V came to 2 bases and at J to 3 bases, leaving 6 bases not matched to a gene. Germline loops: CDR1 SNHLY, CDR2 FYNNEI. CDR3 size: 15 residues. Study-level points and caveats: Of the contracting clones, CD4+ ones lay mainly in CM and EM, and CD8+ ones in EMRA.

On this clonotype itself: Its target is not known.

UMIs and sample barcodes were carried by the TCR alpha and TCR beta cDNA libraries that 5'RACE produced using constant-segment primers. From the 5' RACE reads, TCRdb called clonotypes with MiXCR, one entry per CDR3 protein. The table includes approximately 30,000 distinct CDR3 sequences, 7% to 8% detected once. The rearrangement links TRBV2 to TRBJ2-5, with 7 nucleotides matching TRBD2. This receptor was identified in a man aged 18-30 years who had mild COVID-19 (a few samples of this study predate the infection). Cell type and time point are not known. Sample: PBMCs or a T cell subset sorted from them (not recorded which). As DNA, the CDR3 is TGTGCCAGCAGTGAACAGCGGGGTCCAAAAGAGACCCAGTACTTC. Its translation is CASSEQRGPKETQYF.